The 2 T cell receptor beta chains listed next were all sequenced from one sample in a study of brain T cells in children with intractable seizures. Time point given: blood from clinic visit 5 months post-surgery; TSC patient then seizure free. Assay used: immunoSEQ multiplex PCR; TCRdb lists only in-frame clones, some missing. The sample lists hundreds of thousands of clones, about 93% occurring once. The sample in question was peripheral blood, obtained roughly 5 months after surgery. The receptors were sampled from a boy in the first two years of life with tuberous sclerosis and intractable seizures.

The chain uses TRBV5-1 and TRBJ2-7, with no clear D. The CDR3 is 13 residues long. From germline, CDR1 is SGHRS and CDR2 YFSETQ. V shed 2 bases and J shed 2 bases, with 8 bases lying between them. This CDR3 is CASSFVGTYEQYF. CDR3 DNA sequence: TGCGCCAGCAGCTTTGTAGGTACCTACGAGCAGTACTTC.

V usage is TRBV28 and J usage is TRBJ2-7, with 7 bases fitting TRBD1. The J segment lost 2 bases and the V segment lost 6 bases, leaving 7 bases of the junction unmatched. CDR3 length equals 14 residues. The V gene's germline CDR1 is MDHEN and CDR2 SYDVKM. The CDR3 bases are TGTGCCAGCAGACACTGGACAGGAACCTACGAGCAGTACTTC. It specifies CASRHWTGTYEQYF.